The entry below describes one TCR beta chain. Its antigen is undetermined. Template switching, a step in the protocol, added a universal primer site, and cDNA carried unique molecular identifiers. TCRdb passed the 5' RACE reads through MiXCR, listing each CDR3 protein once. This sample yields more than 1.5 million distinct CDR3 sequences, of which 32% are seen a single time; under 0.35% belongs to the top ten. These data are taken from a study of identical twins. Study-wide results and caveats: The study based its conclusions on cross-sectional statistical analysis and did not follow the same donors.

This CDR3 spans 15 amino acids. In germline, CDR1 is MDHEN, CDR2 SYDVKM. V lost 6 bases and J 3 bases, leaving 17 bases between the germline ends. Healthy Caucasians, and only they, were the donors. The sequencing sample was made of cord blood. The TCR sequence derives from a newborn girl in good health. This rearrangement joins TRBV28 to TRBJ2-5; D is perhaps TRBD1 (7 bases). This CDR3 is CASSRGTALKETQYF. DNA for the CDR3: TGTGCCAGCAGCCGGGGGACAGCTCTTAAAGAGACCCAGTACTTC.